Listed here are 29 T cell receptor beta chains from one sample, sequenced in a study of blood T cell repertoires in COVID-19. Method: immunoSEQ multiplex PCR; TCRdb's copy keeps in-frame clones and lacks some. Seen here are around 40,000 clones, about 85% observed once, and the top ten hold roughly 4.8%. The sequenced sample consisted of peripheral blood. These receptor sequences come from a man in his fifties or sixties with COVID-19, enrolled during active disease.

This chain joins TRBV2 and TRBJ2-7; unclear D gene. CDR3 length: 13 residues. Trimming left V 8 bases short and J 0 bases short, with 11 bases between. Germline CDR1 is SNHLY and CDR2 is FYNNEI. The CDR3 coding sequence is TGTGCCAGCGAGCAGGCGATCTCCTACGAGCAGTACTTC. It translates to CASEQAISYEQYF.

V gene TRBV5-1 combines with J gene TRBJ1-1, with 7 bases aligning to TRBD1. The V gene end was trimmed by 0 bases and the J gene end by 1 base; junction bases not matched to a gene: 9. Per the germline V gene, CDR1 is SGHRS and CDR2 is YFSETQ. The CDR3 has 17 residues. CDR3 amino acids: CASSLVAGGTSNTEAFF. DNA of the CDR3: TGCGCCAGCAGCTTGGTAGCAGGGGGAACATCGAACACTGAAGCTTTCTTT. The entire variable domain, with the rest obtained from reference TRBV5-1 and TRBJ1-1, is as follows: KAGVTQTPRYLIKTRGQQVTLSCSPISGHRSVSWYQQTPGQGLQFLFEYFSETQRNKGNFPGRFSGRQFSNSRSEMNVSTLELGDSALYLCASSLVAGGTSNTEAFFGQGTRLTVV.

This clone turned up a few times. The chain joins TRBV19 to TRBJ1-1; possible D gene TRBD1, 6 bases. Germline-derived CDR1 and CDR2 are LNHDA and SQIVND (reference sequence). The length of the CDR3 is 13 residues. Trimming took off 7 bases at V and 3 bases at J, with 12 bases between the two ends. The CDR3 bases are TGTGCCAGTACCCCTGGACAGTACACTGAAGCTTTCTTT. Translation: CASTPGQYTEAFF.

CDR3 DNA: TGTGCCAGCAGCTCGGGACTAGACACCGGGGAGCTGTTTTTT. This codes for CASSSGLDTGELFF. This rearrangement joins TRBV5-4 to TRBJ2-2; 8 positions agree with TRBD2. The germline V gene has CDR1 SGHNT and CDR2 YYREEE (reference sequence). The CDR3 has 14 residues. With V trimmed by 3 bases and J by 3 bases, 1 base remained unmatched.

The J gene is TRBJ1-1, the V gene TRBV28; the D gene is possibly TRBD1 (5 bases). V was shortened by 6 bases and J by 1 base, with 6 bases between the two germline ends. The CDR3 contains 12 residues. CDR1 MDHEN and CDR2 SYDVKM come from the germline V gene. In nucleotides, the CDR3 is TGTGCCAGCAGGGGGCCGAACACTGAAGCTTTCTTT. Amino acids: CASRGPNTEAFF.

This rearrangement joins TRBV18 to TRBJ2-1, with D hard to call. Germline CDR1 and CDR2: KGHSH and LQKENI. The CDR3 sequence is 13 residues long. Trimming took 3 bases from V and 7 from J, leaving 10 bases between them. CDR3 sequence (DNA): TGTGCCAGCTCACCCCCAACATTGAATGAGCAGTTCTTC. Amino acid sequence: CASSPPTLNEQFF.

V usage is TRBV11-3 and J usage is TRBJ2-5; 9 nucleotides match TRBD1. The germline gives CDR1 SGHNT, CDR2 YENEEA. This CDR3 has 14 residues. The V segment lost 3 bases and the J segment 4 bases; nucleotides outside the gene matches: 3. CDR3 sequence reads: CASSFSGQGETQYF. The CDR3 nucleotides are TGTGCCAGCAGCTTCTCGGGACAGGGAGAGACCCAGTACTTC.

This sequence joins TRBV10-2 and TRBJ1-1, with D hard to call. CDR1 and CDR2 (germline): WSHSY, SAAADI. The CDR3 has 15 amino acids. V gave up 4 bases and J gave up 1 base, with 13 bases separating them. The CDR3 DNA is TGCGCCAGCAGTGCCATTGGGGAGACGAACACTGAAGCTTTCTTT. Translated, it gives CASSAIGETNTEAFF.

The gene calls are TRBV19 and TRBJ2-5; 8 positions match TRBD2. There are 13 residues in the CDR3. Germline CDR1 is LNHDA and CDR2 is SQIVND (reference sequence). V shed 5 bases, J shed 3 bases, and the junction held 2 bases outside the gene matches. The CDR3 DNA follows: TGTGCCAGTAGTGTTAGCGGGAAAGAGACCCAGTACTTC. As protein: CASSVSGKETQYF.

The rearrangement links TRBV24-1 to TRBJ2-7, with TRBD1 identical over 8 bases. This CDR3 has 13 amino acids. Germline V gives CDR1 KGHDR, CDR2 SFDVKD. V lost 3 bases to trimming and J lost 6 bases; unmatched junction nucleotides: 3. The DNA for the CDR3 is TGTGCCACCAGTGATCTGACAGGGGTCGAGCAGTACTTC. Protein sequence: CATSDLTGVEQYF.

CDR3 loop: CASSLGTSGRAFGETQYF. CDR3 sequence (DNA): TGCGCCAGCAGCCTGGGGACTAGCGGGAGGGCCTTCGGAGAGACCCAGTACTTC. V is TRBV5-1 and J is TRBJ2-5, with 16 bases aligning to TRBD2. The J segment lost 4 bases and the V segment lost 4 bases, leaving 10 bases of the junction unmatched. Germline V gene lookup returns CDR1 SGHRS and CDR2 YFSETQ. The CDR3 consists of 18 residues.

The chain recombines TRBV11-2 with TRBJ1-1; 7 nucleotides agree with TRBD1. Germline loops: CDR1 SGHAT, CDR2 FQNNGV. The CDR3 length is 17 residues. With 3 bases clipped from V and 0 bases from J, the junction kept 10 bases outside the gene matches. The CDR3 region has the DNA TGTGCCAGCAGCTTCGGGACAGCTACAGCCTTGAACACTGAAGCTTTCTTT. Protein: CASSFGTATALNTEAFF. Full variable domain (rest looked up from reference TRBV11-2 and TRBJ1-1): EAGVAQSPRYKIIEKRQSVAFWCNPISGHATLYWYQQILGQGPKLLIQFQNNGVVDDSQLPKDRFSAERLKGVDSTLKIQPAKLEDSAVYLCASSFGTATALNTEAFFGQGTRLTVV.

This chain joins TRBV19 and TRBJ2-3, with 11 bases identical to TRBD1. Trimming at V came to 3 bases and at J to 3 bases, leaving 2 bases not matched to a gene. CDR3 length: 15 residues. CDR1 LNHDA and CDR2 SQIVND come from the germline V gene (reference sequence). Written as DNA, the CDR3 is TGTGCCAGTAGTATGGACAGGGGGCGGACAGATACGCAGTATTTT. Translating it yields CASSMDRGRTDTQYF.

The chain uses TRBV5-8 and TRBJ1-5; D might be TRBD1 (6 bases). The CDR3 extends over 16 amino acids. V was pared by 3 bases and J by 1 base, with 14 bases between. Germline V CDR1 and CDR2: SGHTS, YDEGEE. The CDR3 bases are TGTGCCAGCAGCTCCCTCGGTAGGGGGAGCAATCAGCCCCAGCATTTT. Translation: CASSSLGRGSNQPQHF.

This chain links TRBV28 with TRBJ1-2, with 9 bases that match TRBD1. The CDR3 consists of 13 residues. J lost 3 bases, V lost 7 bases, and 3 bases had no gene match. Germline lookup yields CDR1 MDHEN and CDR2 SYDVKM. DNA of the CDR3: TGTGCCAGCAAACAGGGGGCTGACTATGGCTACACCTTC. Encoded protein: CASKQGADYGYTF.

The rearrangement links TRBV6-5 to TRBJ2-7; possible D gene TRBD2, 5 bases. The CDR3 is made up of 14 amino acids. Germline CDR1 and CDR2: MNHEY and SVGAGI. Trimming left V 10 bases short and J 7 bases short, with 23 bases between. The CDR3 is CATPRLGIPGEQYF. The CDR3 DNA is TGTGCCACCCCGCGTCTAGGCATCCCGGGGGAGCAGTACTTC.

The sample holds a few counts of this clone. The V call is TRBV2, the J call TRBJ1-5; possible D gene TRBD1, 5 bases. Germline V gene lookup returns CDR1 SNHLY and CDR2 FYNNEI. This CDR3 is 15 amino acids long. V was cut by 0 bases and J by 3 bases, with 9 bases left in between. The CDR3 is CASSEARAYNQPQHF. CDR3 nucleotides: TGTGCCAGCAGTGAAGCCAGGGCCTACAATCAGCCCCAGCATTTT.

The chain carries TRBV4-1 and TRBJ1-1; the D is unclear. The CDR3 covers 16 residues. Germline V gene sequence: CDR1 MGHRA, CDR2 YSYEKL. Trimming left V 4 bases short and J 0 bases short, with 15 bases between. The CDR3 here is CASSRSPTEVNTEAFF. CDR3 bases: TGCGCCAGCAGCCGAAGCCCAACAGAAGTGAACACTGAAGCTTTCTTT.

V gene TRBV14 combines with J gene TRBJ2-6; the D gene is possibly TRBD2 (5 bases). V dropped 1 base and J dropped 0 bases, with 7 bases sitting between them. CDR1 and CDR2 (germline): SGHDN, FVKESK. The CDR3 spans 16 residues. The CDR3 protein is CASSQGRHSGANVLTF. The CDR3, as DNA: TGTGCCAGCAGCCAAGGGAGGCACTCTGGGGCCAACGTCCTGACTTTC.

The chain joins TRBV2 to TRBJ1-5, with 8 bases matching TRBD1. Per the germline V gene, CDR1 is SNHLY and CDR2 is FYNNEI. Trimming at V came to 2 bases and at J to 7 bases, leaving 7 bases not matched to a gene. This CDR3 has 15 amino acids. CDR3 nucleotide sequence: TGTGCCAGCAGTGAAACCCGGGGACAGGACCAGCCCCAGCATTTT. Its translation is CASSETRGQDQPQHF.

The rearrangement joins TRBV5-4 to TRBJ1-1, with 8 bases fitting TRBD1. Germline CDR1 is SGHNT and CDR2 is YYREEE (reference sequence). The CDR3 spans 16 residues. The V gene end was trimmed by 4 bases and the J gene end by 7 bases; junction bases not matched to a gene: 15. DNA of the CDR3: TGTGCCAGCAGCGAACGATCGGGACAGGTTGGGGTTGAAGCTTTCTTT. This encodes CASSERSGQVGVEAFF.

The chain is built from TRBV9 and TRBJ2-3; TRBD2 matches 9 bases. J was trimmed by 1 base and V by 5 bases; bases with no gene match: 8. Germline V CDR1 and CDR2: SGDLS, YYNGEE. CDR3 size: 16 residues. CDR3 nucleotides: TGTGCCAGCAGTCTTAGCGGGAGCTATGGCACAGATACGCAGTATTTT. Translating it yields CASSLSGSYGTDTQYF.

The rearrangement uses TRBV27 and TRBJ2-3; 8 bases are a match to TRBD2. With 0 bases clipped from V and 2 bases from J, the junction kept 10 bases outside the gene matches. The CDR3 contains 18 residues. The germline V gene has CDR1 MNHEY and CDR2 SMNVEV (reference sequence). CDR3 in amino acids: CASSLSVASGSNTDTQYF. The CDR3 DNA follows: TGTGCCAGCAGTTTATCGGTAGCTAGCGGGTCGAACACAGATACGCAGTATTTT.

This clone was recorded once. The chain is built from TRBV29-1 and TRBJ1-5, with TRBD1 identical over 7 bases. Germline V lookup: CDR1 SQVTM, CDR2 ANQGSEA. This CDR3 is 13 amino acids long. Losses at the gene ends were 4 bases for V and 7 bases for J; bases not matched to a gene: 7. In DNA, the CDR3 is TGCAGCGTTGGTGGGACAGTAGACCAGCCCCAGCATTTT. Translating it yields CSVGGTVDQPQHF.

This chain joins TRBV5-1 and TRBJ1-1, with unresolved D. Trimming left V 0 bases short and J 6 bases short, with 9 bases between. Germline lookup yields CDR1 SGHRS and CDR2 YFSETQ. This CDR3 is 13 amino acids long. This chain's CDR3 is CASSLGDQAEAFF. The CDR3 coding sequence is TGCGCCAGCAGCTTGGGAGATCAGGCTGAAGCTTTCTTT.

This rearrangement joins TRBV10-3 to TRBJ2-2; 8 bases agree with TRBD1. The V gene end was trimmed by 10 bases and the J gene end by 2 bases; junction bases not matched to a gene: 6. The CDR3 is 14 residues long. CDR1 ENHRY and CDR2 SYGVKD come from the germline V gene. The CDR3 region has the DNA TGTGCCACGAATACAGGGGGTAACACCGGGGAGCTGTTTTTT. It encodes CATNTGGNTGELFF.

The V and J genes are TRBV7-2 and TRBJ2-3; 10 positions match TRBD2. V trimming: 1 base; J trimming: 1 base; junction bases outside the gene matches: 5. This CDR3 comprises 17 residues. The germline CDR1 and CDR2 sequences are SGHTA and FQGNSA. Here the CDR3 DNA reads TGTGCCAGCAGCTTAGGTCAAACTAGCGGGGGCACAGATACGCAGTATTTT. Encoded protein: CASSLGQTSGGTDTQYF.

The chain has TRBV11-2 and TRBJ1-2, with a possible D match to TRBD1 (6 bases). V was cut by 1 base and J by 5 bases, with 17 bases left in between. CDR1 is SGHAT and CDR2 is FQNNGV in the germline V gene. The length of the CDR3 is 16 residues. The CDR3 nucleotides read TGTGCCAGCAGCTTAGGGACAGCCGCGGGAGTATATGGCTACACCTTC. Amino acids: CASSLGTAAGVYGYTF.

V and J are TRBV6-5 and TRBJ1-1; D may be TRBD1 (5 bases). CDR1 MNHEY and CDR2 SVGAGI come from the germline V gene. The V and J ends lost 7 bases and 4 bases respectively, with 19 bases between them. The CDR3 is 15 residues long. In DNA form, the CDR3 reads TGTGCCAGCAAGTTAACAGCAGGGTTGGCCACTGAAGCTTTCTTT. Protein product: CASKLTAGLATEAFF.